The sequence of this T cell receptor (beta chain) was determined in a study of T cell responses to AZD1222 COVID-19 vaccine. Study-level points and caveats: At baseline, just a handful of AZD1222 recipients tested seropositive. Females made up more of the donors, who were largely white British, and clonal diversity may have come out too low. Across spike, vaccine-associated CD4 TCRs were found, dominant at 160-218 and 743-854.

The data were produced by immunoSEQ multiplex PCR, yet TCRdb's version contains in-frame clones alone and is incomplete. The repertoire holds 70,000 to 95,000 clones, about 90% seen once, with 6% to 7.5% in the top ten. With regard to this clone: Its antigen is unknown.

Trimming pared 5 bases from V and 0 bases from J, leaving 10 bases between. Germline CDR1 is SEHNR and CDR2 is FQNEAQ (reference sequence). This CDR3 contains 15 residues. This clonotype was obtained from an adult who received the AZD1222 COVID-19 vaccine. This specimen was peripheral blood, taken 28 days after the second AZD1222 dose. The chain links TRBV7-9 to TRBJ1-4; unclear D gene. The CDR3 nucleotides read TGTGCCAGCAGCCCTTTGTATGCAACTAATGAAAAACTGTTTTTT. Translated: CASSPLYATNEKLFF.